This T cell receptor (beta chain) was profiled in a study of blood T cells in healthy people across ages. Study outcomes and limitations: A strong correlation between TCR beta diversity and naive T cell percentage was seen. TCR beta diversity, measured per million T cells, fell in a roughly linear way with age. Fewer expanded clones and more diversity marked long-lived versus aged donors.

PCR was performed a second time for about 7 to 11 cycles using a sample-barcoded 5' primer and a J-beta primer mix. One entry per CDR3 protein results from TCRdb running MiXCR on the 5' RACE reads. The sample records approximately 800,000 distinct CDR3 sequences, 53% being singletons. This CDR3 is built from 13 residues. Germline loops: CDR1 MNHEY, CDR2 SVGAGI. For this clonotype: The antigen remains unidentified.

The chain couples TRBV6-5 to TRBJ2-1; D is perhaps TRBD2 (5 bases). With the DNA end fitting TRBJ2-7 better, the J assignment may be wrong. This receptor was taken from an elderly man in good health. Material for sequencing was blood. The chain's CDR3 is CARRASSYNEQYF. CDR3 nucleotides: TGTGCCAGGAGGGCGAGCTCCTACAATGAGCAGTACTTC.